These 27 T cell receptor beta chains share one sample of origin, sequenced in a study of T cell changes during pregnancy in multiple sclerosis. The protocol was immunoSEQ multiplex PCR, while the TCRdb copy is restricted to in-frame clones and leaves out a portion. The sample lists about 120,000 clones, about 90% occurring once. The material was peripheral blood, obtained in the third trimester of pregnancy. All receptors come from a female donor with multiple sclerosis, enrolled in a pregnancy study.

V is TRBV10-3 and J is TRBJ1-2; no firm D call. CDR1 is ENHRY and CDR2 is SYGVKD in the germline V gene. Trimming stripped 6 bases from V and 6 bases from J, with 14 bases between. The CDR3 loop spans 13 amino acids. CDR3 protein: CAISLDVGDGYTF. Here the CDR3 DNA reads TGTGCCATCAGCCTGGACGTGGGAGATGGCTACACCTTC.

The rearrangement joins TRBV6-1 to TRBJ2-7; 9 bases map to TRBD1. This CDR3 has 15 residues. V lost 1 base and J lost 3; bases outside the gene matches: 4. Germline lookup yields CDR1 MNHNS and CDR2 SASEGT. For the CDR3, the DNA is TGTGCCAGCAGTGAAGGACAGGGGGGCTACTACGAGCAGTACTTC. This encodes CASSEGQGGYYEQYF.

CDR3: CASSFWGPTTGELFF. DNA of the CDR3: TGCGCCAGCAGCTTCTGGGGCCCGACCACCGGGGAGCTGTTTTTT. The genes are TRBV5-1 and TRBJ2-2; maybe TRBD1 (5 bases). This CDR3 comprises 15 residues. V was clipped by 2 bases and J by 4 bases, with 12 bases between them. The V gene's germline CDR1 is SGHRS and CDR2 YFSETQ.

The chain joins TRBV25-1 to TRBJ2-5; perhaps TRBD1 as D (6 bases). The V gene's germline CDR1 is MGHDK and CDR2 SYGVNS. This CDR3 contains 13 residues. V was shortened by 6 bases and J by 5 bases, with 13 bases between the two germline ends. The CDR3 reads CASRTPGVETQYF. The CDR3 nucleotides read TGTGCCAGCAGGACTCCAGGGGTGGAGACCCAGTACTTC.

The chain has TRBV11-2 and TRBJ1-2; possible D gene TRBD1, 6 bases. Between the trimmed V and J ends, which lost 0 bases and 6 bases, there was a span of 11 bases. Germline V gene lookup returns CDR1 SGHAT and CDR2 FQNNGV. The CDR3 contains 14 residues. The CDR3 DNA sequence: TGTGCCAGCAGCTTAGACAGGGGAAGTCATGGCTACACCTTC. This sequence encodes CASSLDRGSHGYTF.

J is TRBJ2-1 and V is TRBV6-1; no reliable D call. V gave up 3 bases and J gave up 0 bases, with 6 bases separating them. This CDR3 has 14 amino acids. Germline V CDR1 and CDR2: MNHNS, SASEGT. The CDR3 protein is CASSEFSSYNEQFF. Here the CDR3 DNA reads TGTGCCAGCAGTGAGTTTAGCTCCTACAATGAGCAGTTCTTC.

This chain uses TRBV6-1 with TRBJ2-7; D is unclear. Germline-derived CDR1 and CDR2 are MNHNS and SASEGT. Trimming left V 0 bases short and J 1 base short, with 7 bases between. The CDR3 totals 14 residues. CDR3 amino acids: CASSEAWQSYEQYF. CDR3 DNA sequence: TGTGCCAGCAGTGAAGCATGGCAGTCCTACGAGCAGTACTTC.

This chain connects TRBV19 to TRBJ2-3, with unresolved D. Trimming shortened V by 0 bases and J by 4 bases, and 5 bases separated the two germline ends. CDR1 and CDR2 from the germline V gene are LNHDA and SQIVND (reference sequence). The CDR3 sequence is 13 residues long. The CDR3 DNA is TGTGCCAGTAGTATAGACTATTCAGATACGCAGTATTTT. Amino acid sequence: CASSIDYSDTQYF.

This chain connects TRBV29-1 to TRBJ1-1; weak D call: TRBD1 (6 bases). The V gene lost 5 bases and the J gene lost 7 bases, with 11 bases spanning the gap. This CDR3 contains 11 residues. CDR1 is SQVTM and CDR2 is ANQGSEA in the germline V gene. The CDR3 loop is CSVRTASEAFF. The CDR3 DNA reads TGCAGCGTTCGGACAGCCAGTGAAGCTTTCTTT.

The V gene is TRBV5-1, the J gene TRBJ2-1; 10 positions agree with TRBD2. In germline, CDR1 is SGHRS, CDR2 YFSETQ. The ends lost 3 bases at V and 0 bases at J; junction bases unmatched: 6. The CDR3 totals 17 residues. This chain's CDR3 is CASSSWTSGVSYNEQFF. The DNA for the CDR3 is TGCGCCAGCAGCTCATGGACTAGCGGAGTCTCCTACAATGAGCAGTTCTTC.

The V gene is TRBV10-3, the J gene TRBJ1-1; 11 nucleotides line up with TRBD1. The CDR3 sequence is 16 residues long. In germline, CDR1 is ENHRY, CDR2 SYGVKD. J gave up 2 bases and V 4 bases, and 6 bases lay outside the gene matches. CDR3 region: CAISVGGTGGNTEAFF. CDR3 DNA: TGTGCCATCAGTGTTGGCGGGACAGGGGGTAACACTGAAGCTTTCTTT.

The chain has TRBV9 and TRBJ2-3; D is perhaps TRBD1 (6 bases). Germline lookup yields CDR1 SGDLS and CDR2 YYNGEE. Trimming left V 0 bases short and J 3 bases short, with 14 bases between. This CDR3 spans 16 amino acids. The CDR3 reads CASSVDPGQGTDTQYF. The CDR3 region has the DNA TGTGCCAGCAGCGTAGACCCGGGGCAGGGGACAGATACGCAGTATTTT.

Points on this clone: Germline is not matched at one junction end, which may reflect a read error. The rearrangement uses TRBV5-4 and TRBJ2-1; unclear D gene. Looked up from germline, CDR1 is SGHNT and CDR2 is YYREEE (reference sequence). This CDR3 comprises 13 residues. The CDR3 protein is CASSLGPSPEQFF. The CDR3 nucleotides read TGTGCCAGCAGTTTGGGTCCTAGTCCTGAGCAGTTCTTC.

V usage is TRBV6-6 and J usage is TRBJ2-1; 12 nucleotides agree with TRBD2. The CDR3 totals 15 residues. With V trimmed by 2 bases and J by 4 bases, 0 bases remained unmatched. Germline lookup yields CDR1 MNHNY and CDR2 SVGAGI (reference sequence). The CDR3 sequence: CASSYGLAGYNEQFF. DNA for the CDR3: TGTGCCAGCAGTTACGGACTAGCGGGATACAATGAGCAGTTCTTC.

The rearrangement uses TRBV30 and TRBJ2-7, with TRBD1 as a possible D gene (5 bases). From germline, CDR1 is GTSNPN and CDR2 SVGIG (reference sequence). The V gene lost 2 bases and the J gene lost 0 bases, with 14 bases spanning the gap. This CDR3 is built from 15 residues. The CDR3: CAWSLGAAISYEQYF. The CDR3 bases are TGTGCCTGGAGTTTAGGGGCGGCCATCTCCTACGAGCAGTACTTC.

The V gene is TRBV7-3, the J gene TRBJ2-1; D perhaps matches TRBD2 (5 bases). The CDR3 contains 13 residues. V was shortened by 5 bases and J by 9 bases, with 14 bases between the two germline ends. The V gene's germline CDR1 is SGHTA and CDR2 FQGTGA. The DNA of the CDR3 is TGTGCCAGCAGCCCTGGACTCTGGGGTGAGCAGTTCTTC. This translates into CASSPGLWGEQFF.

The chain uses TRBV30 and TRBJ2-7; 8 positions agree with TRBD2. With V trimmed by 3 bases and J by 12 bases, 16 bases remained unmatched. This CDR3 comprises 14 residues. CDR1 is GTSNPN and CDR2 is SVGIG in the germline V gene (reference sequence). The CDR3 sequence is CAWRTSASKSRRYF. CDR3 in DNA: TGTGCCTGGAGGACTAGCGCCTCTAAAAGTCGGCGGTACTTC.

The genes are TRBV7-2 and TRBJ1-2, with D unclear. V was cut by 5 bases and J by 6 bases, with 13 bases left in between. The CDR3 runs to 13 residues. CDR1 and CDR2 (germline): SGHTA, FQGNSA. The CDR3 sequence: CASSLTQVDGYTF. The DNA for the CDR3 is TGTGCCAGCAGCCTCACTCAGGTGGATGGCTACACCTTC.

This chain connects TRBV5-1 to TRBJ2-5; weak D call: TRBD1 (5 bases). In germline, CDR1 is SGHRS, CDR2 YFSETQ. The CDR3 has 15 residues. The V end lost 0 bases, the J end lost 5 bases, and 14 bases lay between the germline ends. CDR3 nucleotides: TGCGCCAGCAGCTTGGCTCCAGGGATTCGGGAGACCCAGTACTTC. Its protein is CASSLAPGIRETQYF.

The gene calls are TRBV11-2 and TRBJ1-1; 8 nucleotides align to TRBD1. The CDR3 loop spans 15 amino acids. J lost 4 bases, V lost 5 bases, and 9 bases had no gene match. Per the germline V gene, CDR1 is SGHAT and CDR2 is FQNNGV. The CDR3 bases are TGTGCCAGCAGCCCCCGGACAGGGCGGCTCACTGAAGCTTTCTTT. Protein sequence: CASSPRTGRLTEAFF.

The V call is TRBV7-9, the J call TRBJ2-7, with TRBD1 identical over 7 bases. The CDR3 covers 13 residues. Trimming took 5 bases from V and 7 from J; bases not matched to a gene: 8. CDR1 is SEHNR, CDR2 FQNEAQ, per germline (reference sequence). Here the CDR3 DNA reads TGTGCCAGCAGCCTAACGACAGGGTCAGAGCAGTACTTC. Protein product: CASSLTTGSEQYF.

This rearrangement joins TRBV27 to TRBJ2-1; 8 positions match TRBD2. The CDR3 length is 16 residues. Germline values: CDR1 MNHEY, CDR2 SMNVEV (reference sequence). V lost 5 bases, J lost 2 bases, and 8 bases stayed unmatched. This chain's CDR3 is CASSPLSGRTYNEQFF. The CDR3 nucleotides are TGTGCCAGCAGTCCCCTGAGCGGGAGAACCTACAATGAGCAGTTCTTC.

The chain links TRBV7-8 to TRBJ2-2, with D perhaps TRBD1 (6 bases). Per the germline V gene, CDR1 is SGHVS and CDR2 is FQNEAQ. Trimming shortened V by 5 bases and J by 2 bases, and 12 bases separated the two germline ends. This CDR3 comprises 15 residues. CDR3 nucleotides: TGTGCCAGCAGCGGACGGACAGTTAACACCGGGGAGCTGTTTTTT. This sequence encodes CASSGRTVNTGELFF.

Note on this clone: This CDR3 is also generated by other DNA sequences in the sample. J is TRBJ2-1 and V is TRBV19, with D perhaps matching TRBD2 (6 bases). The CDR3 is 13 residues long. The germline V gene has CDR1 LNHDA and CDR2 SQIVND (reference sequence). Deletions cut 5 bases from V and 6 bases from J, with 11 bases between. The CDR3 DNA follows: TGTGCCAGTAGTCTCTCGACTAGCAATGAGCAGTTCTTC. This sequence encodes CASSLSTSNEQFF.

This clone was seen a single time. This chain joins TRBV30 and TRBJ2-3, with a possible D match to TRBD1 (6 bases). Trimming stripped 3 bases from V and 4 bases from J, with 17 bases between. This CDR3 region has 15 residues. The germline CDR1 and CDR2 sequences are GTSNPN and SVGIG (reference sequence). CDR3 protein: CAWSSKGQFPDTQYF. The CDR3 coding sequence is TGTGCCTGGAGCAGCAAGGGACAATTTCCAGATACGCAGTATTTT.

The CDR3 DNA is TGCAGCGCCCTTCGGGGTAACTATGGCTACACCTTC. Translating it yields CSALRGNYGYTF. V is TRBV29-1 and J is TRBJ1-2; no definite D call. The germline V gene encodes CDR1 SQVTM and CDR2 ANQGSEA. Trimming left V 7 bases short and J 1 base short, with 10 bases between. This CDR3 comprises 12 residues.

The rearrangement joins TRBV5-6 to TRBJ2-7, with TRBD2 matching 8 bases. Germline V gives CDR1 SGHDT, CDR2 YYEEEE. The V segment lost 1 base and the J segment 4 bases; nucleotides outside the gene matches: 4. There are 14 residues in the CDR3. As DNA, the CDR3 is TGTGCCAGCAGCTTGTCGGGGGGGGCTTACGAGCAGTACTTC. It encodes CASSLSGGAYEQYF.